The sequence of this T cell receptor (beta chain) was determined in a study of blood T cells in healthy people across ages. The study's findings and limits: The study could not conclusively compare naive and antigen-experienced cells, given its unsorted PBMCs.

In regard to this clonotype: Its target is not known.

Together with a sample-barcoded 5' primer, a J-beta primer mix was included in a second PCR lasting about 6 to 11 cycles. TCRdb used MiXCR to reprocess the 5' RACE reads, holding one entry per CDR3 protein. This table holds under 1,100,000 distinct CDR3 sequences, roughly 24% found once. The CDR3 sequence is 12 residues long. From germline, CDR1 is LGHDT and CDR2 YNNKEL (reference sequence). Donors each provided roughly 11 milliliters of peripheral blood. These data also featured in a second study, about T cells of mothers and their children.

The receptor was derived from a girl aged 2 to 10 in good health. Sequences were obtained from blood. The J gene is TRBJ2-5, the V gene TRBV3-1, with D possibly being TRBD2 (6 bases). The J call is uncertain, as TRBJ2-1 better fits the DNA end. This CDR3 is CASSQVGLEQFF. CDR3 nucleotides: TGTGCCAGCAGCCAAGTTGGACTAGAGCAGTTCTTC.